Described below is a single T cell receptor (beta chain) sequence and its context. V dropped 4 bases and J dropped 3 bases, with 10 bases sitting between them. This CDR3 contains 13 residues. CDR1 is SGHNT and CDR2 is YYREEE in the germline V gene (reference sequence). This record comes from a study of OX40 agonist ivuxolimab in advanced cancers. Background on the study: Partial responses were achieved by three patients: one hepatocellular carcinoma, two cutaneous melanoma.

TCRdb's copy holds only in-frame clones and misses some; the assay was immunoSEQ multiplex PCR. Of some 52,000 clones detected, approximately 88% appear once; the ten largest clones hold around 12%. Material: CD4+ or CD8+ T cells sorted from blood, obtained in a trial of the OX40 agonist ivuxolimab. The chain recombines TRBV5-4 with TRBJ1-2, with D possibly TRBD1 on 5 matching bases. This TCR came from an adult with an advanced solid tumor such as melanoma, head and neck, liver or kidney cancer. CDR3 loop: CASSRGRDYGYTF. Here the CDR3 DNA reads TGTGCCAGCAGCCGGGGACGGGACTATGGCTACACCTTC.